The present T cell receptor (beta chain) was sequenced within a study of blood T cells in healthy people across ages. Notes on the study in general: Per million T cells, the diversity of TCR beta decreased roughly linearly as age advanced.

This clonotype has just one count. The antigen is not known. For the second PCR, which ran for about 6 to 11 cycles, a sample-barcoded 5' primer and a J-beta primer mix were used. With 12 random nucleotides, a template-switch adaptor tagged each individual cDNA molecule. CDR3-containing paired-end reads numbering at least 2.5 million came from each sample. TCRdb passed the 5' RACE reads through MiXCR, listing each CDR3 protein once. The sample has hundreds of thousands of distinct CDR3 sequences; 58% are singletons. CDR1 SGHDT and CDR2 YYEEEE come from the germline V gene. Trimming took off 7 bases at V and 0 bases at J, with 14 bases between the two ends. The CDR3 spans 16 residues. Every sample gave at least 5 micrograms of total RNA when it was extracted.

The sample comprised blood. The receptor's source is a man aged 55 to 69 in good health. This chain connects TRBV5-6 to TRBJ2-6; D ambiguous. The CDR3, as DNA: TGTGCCAGCTCCTTGCCCGTAAGCTCTGGGGCCAACGTCCTGACTTTC. Its protein product is CASSLPVSSGANVLTF.